The rows below give T cell receptor beta chains drawn from one sample of a study of radiation and T cells in renal cell carcinoma. Produced via immunoSEQ multiplex PCR; TCRdb's table is partial and in-frame only. The sample holds 70,000 to 100,000 clones, 82% seen once. Sequences were derived from blood, sampled from a patient whose treatment included radiotherapy and nephrectomy. Receptors originate from a man in his sixties with renal cell carcinoma. Each CDR3 is given with its conserved first and last residue. The D gene is left open where the match is weak. Size values are once, few and many counts, or a class for expanded clones, and some rows have none.

size	D	J	V	DNA	CDR3
NA	NA	TRBJ2-1	TRBV19	TGTGCCAGTAGCACCCCTAGCGCCCGAAGCTCCTACAATGAGCAGTTCTTC	CASSTPSARSSYNEQFF
NA	NA	TRBJ2-7	TRBV5-4	TGTGCCAGCAGCCCGGATGGGGTAGCCGTGCACGAGCAGTACTTC	CASSPDGVAVHEQYF
NA	NA	TRBJ2-2	TRBV27	TGTGCCAGCAGTTTAGCGCCTTTCGGGAACACCGGGGAGCTGTTTTTT	CASSLAPFGNTGELFF
NA	NA	TRBJ2-2	TRBV28	TGTGCCAGCAGGGACATAAAGAACACCGGGGAGCTGTTTTTT	CASRDIKNTGELFF
few	NA	TRBJ2-5	TRBV5-6	TGTGCCAGCAGCTTTATATTTGTCGAAGAGACCCAGTACTTC	CASSFIFVEETQYF
NA	TRBD1	TRBJ1-5	TRBV18	TGTGCCAGCTCACCCGATGCACCGACAGGGGTTAGCAATCAGCCCCAGCATTTT	CASSPDAPTGVSNQPQHF
NA	NA	TRBJ2-7	TRBV5-1	TGCGCCAGCGCCTCACCGGGGGGCCAGGAGCAGTACTTC	CASASPGGQEQYF
few	NA	TRBJ1-1	TRBV5-5	TGTGCCAGCAGGTCCGAGGCAGAAGCTTTCTTT	CASRSEAEAFF
NA	NA	TRBJ2-7	TRBV29-1	TGCAGCGTTGTCCCAGACAGACTTCCCTACGAGCAGTACTTC	CSVVPDRLPYEQYF
NA	NA	TRBJ2-7	TRBV6-4	TGTGCCAGCAGTGATAGGGGGAACGAGCAGTACTTC	CASSDRGNEQYF
NA	NA	TRBJ2-6	TRBV5-4	TGTGCCAGCAGCGGGGGGACAGCTGGGGCCAACGTCCTGACTTTC	CASSGGTAGANVLTF
NA	TRBD1	TRBJ2-1	TRBV10-2	TGCGCCAGCAGTGCCACAGGGGGGAGCGGTGAGCAGTTCTTC	CASSATGGSGEQFF
NA	NA	TRBJ2-3	TRBV7-9	TGTGCCAGCAGCTTTTCCACCGGAGGGACCCTCGGTACAGATACGCAGTATTTT	CASSFSTGGTLGTDTQYF
NA	NA	TRBJ2-1	TRBV2	TGTGCCAGCAGTGAGACCCAAACTGGAGGGCAGTTCTTC	CASSETQTGGQFF
NA	NA	TRBJ2-7	TRBV25-1	TGTGCCAGCGCCAAGTCGGGCGGACTATCCTACGAGCAGTACTTC	CASAKSGGLSYEQYF
NA	NA	TRBJ1-1	TRBV7-8	TGTGCCAGCAGCTTCTCCGGGACACTCGGCACTGAAGCTTTCTTT	CASSFSGTLGTEAFF
NA	TRBD2	TRBJ2-7	TRBV2	TGTGCCAGCAAACCCATCGCCCCGGCTAGCGGGAGTATCTACGAGCAGTACTTC	CASKPIAPASGSIYEQYF
once	NA	TRBJ2-7	TRBV29-1	TGCAGCGTCGTACGGGGCGGCTCCTACGAGCAGTACTTC	CSVVRGGSYEQYF
once	NA	TRBJ1-5	TRBV7-2	TGTGCCAGCAGCTTAGCGAGTAGGAACAGCAATCAGCCCCAGCATTTT	CASSLASRNSNQPQHF
NA	NA	TRBJ2-7	TRBV7-9	TGTGCCAGCAGCTTAGCGCGATACGAGCAGTACTTC	CASSLARYEQYF
few	NA	TRBJ1-2	TRBV29-1	TGCAGCGTTGCAGGGCAGGGTGGTGGCTACACCTTC	CSVAGQGGGYTF
NA	NA	TRBJ2-5	TRBV4-1	TGCGCCAGCAGCCAAGAACGGCCAGCTCGCGGGACCCAGTACTTC	CASSQERPARGTQYF
NA	NA	TRBJ1-1	TRBV4-1	TGCGCCAGCAGCCAAGATTACGGGTACACTGAAGCTTTCTTT	CASSQDYGYTEAFF
NA	TRBD1	TRBJ2-1	TRBV19	TGTGCCAGTAGTATCCCACCCCCGGGACAGCCAAACAATGAGCAGTTCTTC	CASSIPPPGQPNNEQFF
NA	TRBD2	TRBJ2-1	TRBV18	TGTGCCAGCTCACCACGAACTAGCGGAGCCACCTACAATGAGCAGTTCTTC	CASSPRTSGATYNEQFF
NA	NA	TRBJ2-7	TRBV7-6	TGTGCCAGCAGCTCCCTCTCCTACGAGCAGTACTTC	CASSSLSYEQYF
NA	NA	TRBJ2-3	TRBV7-2	TGTGCCAGCAGCTTGACTGGTCGAGATACGCAGTATTTT	CASSLTGRDTQYF
NA	NA	TRBJ2-7	TRBV28	TGTGCCAGTCGACCCAGGACAGCCTACGAGCAGTACTTC	CASRPRTAYEQYF
NA	NA	TRBJ2-5	TRBV5-4	TGTGCCAGCAGCTTATCGTTGGTGGAGACCCAGTACTTC	CASSLSLVETQYF
NA	NA	TRBJ2-6	TRBV7-2	TGTGCCAGCAGCCTCGTTGGAGTCAACGTCCTGACTTTC	CASSLVGVNVLTF